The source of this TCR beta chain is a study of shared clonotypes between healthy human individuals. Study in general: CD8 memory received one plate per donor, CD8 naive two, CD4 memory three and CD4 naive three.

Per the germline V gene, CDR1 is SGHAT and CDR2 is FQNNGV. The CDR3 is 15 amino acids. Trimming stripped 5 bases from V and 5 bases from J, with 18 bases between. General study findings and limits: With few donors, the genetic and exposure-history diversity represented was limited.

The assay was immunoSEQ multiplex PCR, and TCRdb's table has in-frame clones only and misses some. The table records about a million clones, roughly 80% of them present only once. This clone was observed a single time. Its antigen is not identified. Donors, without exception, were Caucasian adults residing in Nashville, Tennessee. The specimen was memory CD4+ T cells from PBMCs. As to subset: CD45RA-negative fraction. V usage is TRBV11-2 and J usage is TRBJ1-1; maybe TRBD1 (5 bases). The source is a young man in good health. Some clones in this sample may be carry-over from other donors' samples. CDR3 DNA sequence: TGTGCCAGCAGCACCCCCCCGGGGCGCTTGACTGAAGCTTTCTTT. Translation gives CASSTPPGRLTEAFF. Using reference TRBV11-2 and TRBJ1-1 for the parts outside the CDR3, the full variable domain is EAGVAQSPRYKIIEKRQSVAFWCNPISGHATLYWYQQILGQGPKLLIQFQNNGVVDDSQLPKDRFSAERLKGVDSTLKIQPAKLEDSAVYLCASSTPPGRLTEAFFGQGTRLTVV.